This TCR beta chain derives from a study of regulatory dendritic cells for organ transplantation. The assay was immunoSEQ multiplex PCR, and TCRdb's table has in-frame clones only and misses some. Of about 28,000 clones in the sample, about four fifths are singletons; the top ten hold less than 0.11%. The junction had 9 bases not matched to a gene; V was cut back by 4 bases and J by 3 bases. This CDR3 contains 16 residues. Germline loops: CDR1 LNHDA, CDR2 SQIVND (reference sequence). The rearrangement links TRBV19 to TRBJ2-3, with 8 bases lining up with TRBD2. What was sequenced was naive CD4+ T cells from blood. Subset of the sample: CD45RA+ naive T cells. This receptor was taken from a human donor in good health. For the CDR3, the DNA is TGTGCCAGTAGTAACAGGCGGGGGGTCGGGACAGATACGCAGTATTTT. Translating gives CASSNRRGVGTDTQYF.